The rows below give T cell receptor beta chains drawn from one sample of a study of beta chain features in type 1 diabetes. Sequenced by immunoSEQ multiplex PCR; TCRdb stores in-frame clones only, minus some. Among some 150,000 clones, 9.2% were seen once, and the ten largest hold 0.68%. Sequenced sample: central memory CD4+ T cells from blood. These receptors all stem from a man younger than 30 in good health. Both conserved end residues are part of each CDR3. Each record gives: D gene, V gene, clone size, J gene, CDR3 DNA, CDR3 protein. The D gene is left open where the match is weak. Clone size appears in some rows only: once, few, many, or a class for an expanded clone.

>.|TRBV6-1|few|TRBJ2-2
TGTGCCAGCGGTGCCGGGGTCACCGGGGAGCTGTTTTTT
CASGAGVTGELFF
>TRBD1|TRBV27|many|TRBJ1-2
TGTGCCAGCAGTTCGCCAGGACAGGGGTCCTATGGCTACACCTTC
CASSSPGQGSYGYTF
>.|TRBV4-3|many|TRBJ2-5
TGCGCCAGCAGCCAAGAGGTGCAGCAAGAGACCCAGTACTTC
CASSQEVQQETQYF
>TRBD2|TRBV6-5|few|TRBJ2-5
TGTGCCAGCAGCCCCAGGGAGGGAGAGACCCAGTACTTC
CASSPREGETQYF
>.|TRBV7-8|.|TRBJ2-3
TGTGCCAGCAGCTTGATTAGACAGATAGCCCTCGATACGCAGTATTTT
CASSLIRQIALDTQYF
>TRBD2|TRBV7-2|.|TRBJ2-3
TGTGCCAGCAGCTTATCGCTAGCGGGGGCGAGCACAGATACGCAGTATTTT
CASSLSLAGASTDTQYF
>.|TRBV11-2|few|TRBJ1-1
TGTGCCAGCAGCTTACGGAACACTGAAGCTTTCTTT
CASSLRNTEAFF
>.|TRBV21-1|.|TRBJ2-1
TGTGCCAGCAGCAAAGCTGCAAGCGGGGGGGCCTACAATGAGCAGTTCTTC
CASSKAASGGAYNEQFF
>TRBD1|TRBV7-9|few|TRBJ1-5
TGTGCCAGCAGCTTAACAGGGGAACAGCCCCAGCATTTT
CASSLTGEQPQHF
>TRBD1|TRBV9|few|TRBJ2-3
TGTGCCAGCAGCGCACAGGGGTTTTGGGCAGATACGCAGTATTTT
CASSAQGFWADTQYF
>.|TRBV4-1|.|TRBJ1-4
TGCGCCAGCAGCCAAGAATTTCCAGGGAAGAGTGAAAAACTGTTTTTT
CASSQEFPGKSEKLFF
>TRBD1|TRBV29-1|many|TRBJ1-2
TGCAGCGCGGAACAGGGGGCGGGTGGCTACACCTTC
CSAEQGAGGYTF
>.|TRBV19|.|TRBJ1-2
TGTGCCAGTAGTATGAACAGAAACTATGGCTACACCTTC
CASSMNRNYGYTF
>.|TRBV23-1|.|TRBJ1-5
TGCGCCAGCAGTCCTACAGGCAATCAGCCCCAGCATTTT
CASSPTGNQPQHF
>.|TRBV19|.|TRBJ2-4
TGTGCCAGTAGTCAACGGCTGGACAATCTCGGATTAGCCAAAAACATTCAGTACTTC
CASSQRLDNLGLAKNIQYF
>.|TRBV11-2|few|TRBJ2-2
TGTGCCAGCAGCTCGCGTGTGACCGGGGAGCTGTTTTTT
CASSSRVTGELFF
>TRBD1|TRBV10-3|few|TRBJ1-1
TGTGCCATCGGCAGACAGGGGGGAATGAACACTGAAGCTTTCTTT
CAIGRQGGMNTEAFF
>.|TRBV7-9|few|TRBJ2-5
TGTGCCAGCAGCTACGCGCGAGAGACCCAGTACTTC
CASSYARETQYF
>.|TRBV9|few|TRBJ1-1
TGTGCCAGCAGCCGACGAGCGGGGGGGGCTGAAGCTTTCTTT
CASSRRAGGAEAFF
>.|TRBV6-5|.|TRBJ1-4
TGTGCCAGCAGGCAATCCGTCGGAAAACTGTTTTTT
CASRQSVGKLFF
>.|TRBV4-1|few|TRBJ1-4
TGCGCCAGCAGCCACGACTCAACTAATGAAAAACTGTTTTTT
CASSHDSTNEKLFF
>TRBD1|TRBV19|few|TRBJ1-1
TGTGCCAGTACCGCAACAGGGGGACGGACTGAAGCTTTCTTT
CASTATGGRTEAFF
>.|TRBV30|.|TRBJ2-5
TGTGCCTGGAGTGTTCCGGGGATCGAGACCCAGTACTTC
CAWSVPGIETQYF
>TRBD2|TRBV9|few|TRBJ2-2
TGTGCCAGCAGCAATACCGGGGGAGGGTTGACGGGGGAGCTGTTTTTT
CASSNTGGGLTGELFF